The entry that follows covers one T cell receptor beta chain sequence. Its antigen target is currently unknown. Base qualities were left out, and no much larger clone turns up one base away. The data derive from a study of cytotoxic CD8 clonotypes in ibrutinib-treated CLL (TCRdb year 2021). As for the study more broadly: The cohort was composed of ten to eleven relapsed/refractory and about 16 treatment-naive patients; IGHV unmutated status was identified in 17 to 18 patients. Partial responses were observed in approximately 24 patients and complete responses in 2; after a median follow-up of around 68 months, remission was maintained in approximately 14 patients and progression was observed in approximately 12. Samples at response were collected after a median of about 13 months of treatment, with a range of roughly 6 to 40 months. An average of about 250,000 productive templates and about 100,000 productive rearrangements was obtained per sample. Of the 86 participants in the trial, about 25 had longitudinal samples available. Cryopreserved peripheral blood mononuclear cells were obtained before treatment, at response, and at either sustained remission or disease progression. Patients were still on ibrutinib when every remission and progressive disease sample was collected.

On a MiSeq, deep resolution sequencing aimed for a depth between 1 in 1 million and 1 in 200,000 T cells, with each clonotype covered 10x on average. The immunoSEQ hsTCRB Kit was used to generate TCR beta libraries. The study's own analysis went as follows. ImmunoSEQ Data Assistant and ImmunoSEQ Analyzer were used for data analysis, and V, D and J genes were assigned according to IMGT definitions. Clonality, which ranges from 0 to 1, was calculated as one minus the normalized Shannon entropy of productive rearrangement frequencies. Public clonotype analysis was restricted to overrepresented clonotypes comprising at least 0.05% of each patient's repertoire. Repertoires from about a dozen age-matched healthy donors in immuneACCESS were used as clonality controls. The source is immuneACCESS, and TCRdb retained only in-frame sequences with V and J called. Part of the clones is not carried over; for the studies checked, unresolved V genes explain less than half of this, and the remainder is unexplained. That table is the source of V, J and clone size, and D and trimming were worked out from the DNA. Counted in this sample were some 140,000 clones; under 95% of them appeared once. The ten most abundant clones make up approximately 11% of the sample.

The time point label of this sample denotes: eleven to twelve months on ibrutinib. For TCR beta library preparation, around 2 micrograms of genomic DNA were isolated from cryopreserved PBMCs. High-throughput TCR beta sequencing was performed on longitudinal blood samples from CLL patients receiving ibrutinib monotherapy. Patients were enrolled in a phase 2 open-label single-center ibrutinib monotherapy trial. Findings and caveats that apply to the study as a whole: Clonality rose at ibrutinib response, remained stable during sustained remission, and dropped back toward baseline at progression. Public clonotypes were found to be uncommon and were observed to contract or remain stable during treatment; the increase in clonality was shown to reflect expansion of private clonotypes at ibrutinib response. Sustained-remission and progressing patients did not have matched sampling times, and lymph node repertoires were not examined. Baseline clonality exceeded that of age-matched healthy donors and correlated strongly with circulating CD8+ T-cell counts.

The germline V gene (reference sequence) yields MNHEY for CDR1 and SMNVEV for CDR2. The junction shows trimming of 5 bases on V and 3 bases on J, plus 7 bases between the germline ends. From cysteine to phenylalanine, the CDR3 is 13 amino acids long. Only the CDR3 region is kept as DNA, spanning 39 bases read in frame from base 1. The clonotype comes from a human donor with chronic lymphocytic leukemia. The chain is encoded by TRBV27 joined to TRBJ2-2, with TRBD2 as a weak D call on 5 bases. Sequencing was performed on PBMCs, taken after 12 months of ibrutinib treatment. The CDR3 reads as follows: CASSPGYTGELFF. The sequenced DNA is TGTGCCAGCAGTCCGGGGTACACCGGGGAGCTGTTTTTT.